Presented here are 4 T cell receptor beta chains from one specimen sequenced in a study of monozygotic twins with inflammatory bowel disease. Reprocessing the 5' RACE reads, TCRdb reports a single entry for every CDR3 protein and omits DNA. The sample data list some 440,000 distinct CDR3 sequences. Specimen: blood. All receptors come from a human donor with ulcerative colitis or Crohn's disease, or a healthy co-twin of an affected twin (not recorded which).

The chain couples TRBV19 to TRBJ1-3. Germline CDR1 and CDR2: LNHDA and SQIVND (reference sequence). This CDR3 spans 14 amino acids. The CDR3 region is CASTAGPAGDTIYF.

The rearrangement uses TRBV3-1 and TRBJ2-3. Germline V gene sequence: CDR1 LGHDT, CDR2 YNNKEL (reference sequence). The CDR3 is 15 amino acids. The CDR3 sequence: CASSPRSSTGDTQYF.

The V call is TRBV4-3, the J call TRBJ2-3; TCRdb indicates TRBD2, and absent DNA this call remains unverified. In germline, CDR1 is LGHNA, CDR2 YSLEER. The length of the CDR3 is 17 residues. CDR3 in amino acids: CASSQDQGGRGQDTQYF.

V is TRBV6-1 and J is TRBJ1-5. Germline CDR1 reads MNHNS; CDR2 reads SASEGT. The CDR3 covers 14 residues. CDR3 sequence: CASSAAVSNQPQHF.